Listed here are 28 T cell receptor beta chains from one sample, sequenced in a study of tumor-infiltrating lymphocytes in primary liver carcinoma. From unsorted bulk tissue weighing roughly 17-31 mg, DNA and RNA were co-extracted. TCR beta cDNA was prepared out of roughly 520 ng total RNA by means of a constant-region primer. Three nested multiplex PCR rounds, a slightly modified ARM-PCR, produced the libraries for TCR beta. Primers for the first two PCR rounds were TRBV1-TRBV30 forward primers and a C-beta reverse primer (roughly 10 cycles per round). TCRdb fed the multiplex PCR reads into MiXCR, producing one record per CDR3 protein. The repertoire holds about 120,000 distinct CDR3 sequences, with 65% as singletons. The material sequenced was liver tumor tissue from sampling region 1. Subset given: tumor region T1, superior pole. Receptor source: a woman aged 55-69 years with primary liver carcinoma and hepatitis B virus infection.

The chain couples TRBV11-2 to TRBJ2-7; 9 bases fit TRBD2. The CDR3 is made up of 20 amino acids. J was trimmed by 2 bases and V by 6 bases; bases with no gene match: 23. Germline CDR1 and CDR2: SGHAT and FQNNGV. The CDR3 region is CASSAISRLAGGQRPYEQYF. The CDR3 coding sequence is TGTGCCAGCAGTGCCATTTCCCGACTTGCGGGAGGGCAGAGACCCTACGAGCAGTACTTC. The variable domain in full, with the rest retrieved from reference TRBV11-2 and TRBJ2-7, is EAGVAQSPRYKIIEKRQSVAFWCNPISGHATLYWYQQILGQGPKLLIQFQNNGVVDDSQLPKDRFSAERLKGVDSTLKIQPAKLEDSAVYLCASSAISRLAGGQRPYEQYFGPGTRLTVT.

Concerning this clonotype: Possible read error: a much larger clone is one base away. The genes are TRBV12-3 or TRBV12-4 and TRBJ2-1; D remains unclear. The CDR3 is made up of 12 amino acids. Trimming removed 6 bases from V and 7 bases from J, with 10 bases in between. CDR3 amino acids: CASRLGSNEQFF. CDR3 nucleotides: TGTGCCAGCAGGCTGGGAAGTAATGAGCAGTTCTTC.

Concerning this clonotype itself: A much larger clone is a single base away; this may be a read error. This sequence joins TRBV28 and TRBJ2-7, with unresolved D. Germline values: CDR1 MDHEN, CDR2 SYDVKM. The CDR3 runs to 12 residues. In nucleotides, the CDR3 is TGTACCAGCAGTTTATTGGAGTACGAGCAGTACTTC. Protein product: CTSSLLEYEQYF.

In regard to this clonotype: Its ends do not fully match the called genes, so a read error is possible. This chain connects TRBV6-5 to TRBJ2-3; tentatively, D is TRBD2 (7 bases). In germline, CDR1 is MNHEY, CDR2 SVGAGI. This CDR3 comprises 17 residues. This chain's CDR3 is CASSLLAPSGGTDTQYF. The CDR3 nucleotides read TGTGCCAGCAGCCTACTAGCGCCGAGTGGGGGCACAGATACGCAATATTTT.

The chain recombines TRBV13 with TRBJ1-6; no clear D. Looked up from germline, CDR1 is PRHDT and CDR2 is FYEKMQ (reference sequence). The germline V and J ends were trimmed by 4 bases and 6 bases, with 13 bases remaining between them. This CDR3 region has 15 residues. CDR3: CASSSTDPANSPLHF. CDR3 DNA sequence: TGTGCCAGCAGCTCGACGGATCCGGCTAATTCACCCCTCCACTTT.

Regarding this clonotype: A single base separates this from a much larger clone, so it may be a read error. This chain links TRBV6-6 with TRBJ2-7; 10 positions agree with TRBD1. With 0 bases clipped from V and 3 bases from J, the junction kept 2 bases outside the gene matches. Germline lookup yields CDR1 MNHNY and CDR2 SVGAGI (reference sequence). The CDR3 length is 15 residues. The DNA of the CDR3 is TGTGCCAGCAGTTACTCAGGGACAGGGGTCTACGAGCAGTACTTC. This codes for CASSYSGTGVYEQYF.

With regard to this clonotype: The CDR3 end shows no conserved phenylalanine or tryptophan, and so a read error is likely. J is TRBJ2-7 and V is TRBV11-2; 7 bases align to TRBD2. CDR1 and CDR2 (germline): SGHAT, FQNNGV. This CDR3 spans 13 amino acids. The CDR3 sequence: CAGSFQPGGEQYL. The CDR3 bases are TGCGCCGGCAGCTTTCAGCCCGGGGGGGAGCAGTACCTC.

This clonotype was counted at least ten times. The V gene is TRBV6-5, the J gene TRBJ2-2; TRBD2 is a possible D gene (6 bases). This CDR3 has 15 residues. Looked up from germline, CDR1 is MNHEY and CDR2 is SVGAGI. The V end lost 4 bases, the J end lost 1 base, and 10 bases lay between the germline ends. CDR3 protein: CASSLMGLNTGELFF. CDR3 DNA: TGTGCCAGCAGTTTAATGGGACTGAACACCGGGGAGCTGTTTTTT.

Points on this clonotype: This may arise from a read error, as a much more abundant clone is one base away. V usage is TRBV6-1 and J usage is TRBJ1-1; D gene unclear. Germline assignment: CDR1 MNHNS and CDR2 SASEGT. The CDR3 loop spans 14 amino acids. The CDR3 nucleotides are TGTGACAGCAGTGAACACAACCAGAACACTGAAGCTTTCTTT. This codes for CDSSEHNQNTEAFF.

In its sample, this clonotype was seen many times. This chain links TRBV28 with TRBJ2-3; D is unclear. The germline CDR1 and CDR2 sequences are MDHEN and SYDVKM. The CDR3 contains 14 residues. V gave up 3 bases and J gave up 6 bases, with 13 bases separating them. The chain's CDR3 is CASSFSRDRDTQYF. The CDR3 nucleotides read TGTGCCAGCAGTTTTTCTAGGGATCGGGATACGCAGTATTTT.

Comment on this clonotype: A read error is possible here, since a much larger clone lies one base away. This chain connects TRBV5-5 to TRBJ1-1; 8 bases fit TRBD1. This CDR3 region has 14 residues. Germline loops: CDR1 SGHKS, CDR2 YYEKEE (reference sequence). Germline trimming cut 2 bases from V and 1 base from J; bases unmatched to any gene: 1. The CDR3 nucleotides read TGTGCCAGCAGCTTCCAGGGGGCGAACACTGAAGCTTTCTTT. Amino acid sequence: CASSFQGANTEAFF.

Concerning this clonotype: A read error may produce the germline difference seen at one junction end. The chain has TRBV28 and TRBJ2-7; 9 positions agree with TRBD1. Germline CDR1 and CDR2: MDHEN and SYDVKM. The CDR3 length is 14 residues. The CDR3 coding sequence is TGTGCTAGCAGTCTCCCGGGACAGGGCTGCGAGCAGTACTTC. It codes for CASSLPGQGCEQYF.

Comments on this clonotype: Mismatch with germline at one junction end may stem from a read error. The rearrangement uses TRBV10-2 and TRBJ1-6; D unresolved. Looked up from germline, CDR1 is WSHSY and CDR2 is SAAADI. The CDR3 runs to 13 residues. CDR3 in amino acids: CGSSGQSGSPLHF. CDR3 in DNA: TGCGGCAGCAGCGGCCAGTCCGGATCACCCCTCCACTTT.

This clonotype was seen a single time. The chain combines TRBV7-8 with TRBJ2-4, with D perhaps being TRBD1 or TRBD2 (6 bases each). The CDR3 is made up of 18 amino acids. Trimming removed 5 bases from V and 1 base from J, with 21 bases in between. From germline, CDR1 is SGHVS and CDR2 FQNEAQ. The CDR3 region is CASSQSLGGQGAKNIQYF. DNA for the CDR3: TGTGCCAGCAGCCAATCGTTGGGAGGTCAGGGGGCCAAAAACATTCAGTACTTC.

This clonotype was counted once. One base away lies a much larger clone, so this may be a sequencing read error. The V gene is TRBV5-6, the J gene TRBJ2-1; unclear D gene. CDR1 and CDR2 from the germline V gene are SGHDT and YYEEEE. Trimming removed 2 bases from V and 9 bases from J, with 12 bases in between. CDR3 size: 13 residues. This chain's CDR3 is CASSFVERFEQFF. For the CDR3, the DNA is TGTGCCAGCAGCTTCGTGGAGCGATTTGAGCAGTTCTTC.

This clonotype is a singleton in its sample. This chain links TRBV29-1 with TRBJ2-1; D is undetermined. Germline V gene data show CDR1 as SQVTM and CDR2 as ANQGSEA. This CDR3 spans 14 amino acids. As DNA, the CDR3 is TGCAGAGTTCATCAGACCGGATGGTACAATGAGCAGTTCTTC. This sequence encodes CRVHQTGWYNEQFF.

This clonotype has a handful of counts. The CDR3 spells CAWSAFGVPTQYF. The CDR3 DNA reads TGTGCCTGGAGCGCTTTTGGGGTGCCGACCCAGTACTTC. V is TRBV30 and J is TRBJ2-5; D call uncertain. CDR1 and CDR2 from the germline V gene are GTSNPN and SVGIG (reference sequence). V was cut by 3 bases and J by 7 bases, with 15 bases left in between. There are 13 residues in the CDR3.

V is TRBV4-2 and J is TRBJ2-1; 7 nucleotides agree with TRBD2. Germline CDR1 is LGHNA and CDR2 is YNFKEQ. The junction had 6 bases not matched to a gene; V was cut back by 4 bases and J by 6 bases. There are 14 residues in the CDR3. CDR3 bases: TGTGCCAGCAGCCGGGAGGGCGGACGCAATGAGCAGTTCTTC. Protein sequence: CASSREGGRNEQFF.

For the CDR3, the DNA is TGTGCCAGCAAACTAATACAGAGAGGAAACACTGAAGCTTTCTTT. Protein: CASKLIQRGNTEAFF. The chain combines TRBV6-5 with TRBJ1-1; D remains unclear. The CDR3 is 15 amino acids. CDR1 and CDR2 (germline): MNHEY, SVGAGI. Between the trimmed V and J ends, which lost 7 bases and 2 bases, there was a span of 17 bases.

This rearrangement joins TRBV18 to TRBJ2-1; D is unresolved. This CDR3 region has 15 residues. The germline CDR1 and CDR2 sequences are KGHSH and LQKENI. V was pared by 5 bases and J by 0 bases, with 11 bases between. CDR3 nucleotide sequence: TGTGCCAGCTCAGCTCAATTAGGCTCCTACAATGAGCAGTTCTTC. Translating it yields CASSAQLGSYNEQFF.

This clonotype was seen a handful of times. A read error is possible here, since a much larger clone lies one base away. Here the CDR3 omits its conserved ending phenylalanine or tryptophan, so a read error is the likely source. V usage is TRBV7-9 and J usage is TRBJ2-5; no clear D gene. This CDR3 has 14 residues. The germline CDR1 and CDR2 sequences are SEHNR and FQNEAQ (reference sequence). The V end was cut by 2 bases, the J end by 2 bases, with 9 bases between. The CDR3 protein is CASSLRARQETQYS. Written as DNA, the CDR3 is TGTGCCAGCAGCTTACGTGCCCGGCAAGAGACCCAGTACTCC.

As concerns this clonotype: At one boundary the junction diverges from the germline segment, which might be a read error. This rearrangement joins TRBV30 to TRBJ2-1; D is unclear. The CDR3 is made up of 16 amino acids. Germline V gives CDR1 GTSNPN, CDR2 SVGIG (reference sequence). The CDR3 sequence is CAWMTVGLSSYNERFF. DNA for the CDR3: TGTGCCTGGATGACCGTTGGGCTATCCAGCTACAATGAGCGGTTCTTC.

On this clonotype: At one boundary the junction diverges from the germline segment, which might be a read error. The V gene is TRBV28, the J gene TRBJ2-1; a weak D match, TRBD2 (5 bases). CDR3 length: 13 residues. CDR1 is MDHEN, CDR2 SYDVKM, per germline. The CDR3: CVSGDRSYNEQFF. The CDR3 DNA sequence: TGTGTCAGCGGCGACCGCTCCTACAATGAGCAGTTCTTC.

As concerns this clonotype: This could be a read error, since a much larger clone is one nucleotide away. The chain uses TRBV4-1 and TRBJ2-3, with D unresolved. The CDR3 covers 15 residues. Germline assignment: CDR1 MGHRA and CDR2 YSYEKL. CDR3 nucleotide sequence: TGCGCCAGCAGCCAAAGTGGAGCCCGCACAGATACGGAGTATTTT. Protein: CASSQSGARTDTEYF.

Remarks on this clonotype: One junction end disagrees with the germline gene, perhaps due to a read error. The genes are TRBV7-8 and TRBJ2-1; no reliable D call. The CDR3 is made up of 14 amino acids. Germline V gene sequence: CDR1 SGHVS, CDR2 FQNEAQ. The DNA of the CDR3 is TGTGCCAGCAGCTTCCCCGGGTCGGGCAATGAGCAGCTCTTC. Its protein is CASSFPGSGNEQLF.

Points on this clonotype: A much larger clone differs by one base, so this may be a read error. The chain links TRBV4-1 to TRBJ2-5; perhaps TRBD1 as D (6 bases). V was pared by 2 bases and J by 5 bases, with 15 bases between. From germline, CDR1 is MGHRA and CDR2 YSYEKL. The CDR3 length is 15 residues. The CDR3 sequence: CASSQTGTFHETQYF. Written as DNA, the CDR3 is TGCGCCAGCAGCCAAACAGGGACATTTCATGAGACCCAGTACTTC.

This clonotype was seen only a few times. The chain links TRBV11-2 to TRBJ2-7; D gene unclear. Germline CDR1 SGHAT, CDR2 FQNNGV. The CDR3 extends over 13 amino acids. The V end lost 0 bases, the J end lost 9 bases, and 12 bases lay between the germline ends. CDR3 nucleotides: TGTGCCAGCAGCTTAGATCATAACAGTGGGCAGTACTTC. Encoded protein: CASSLDHNSGQYF. The complete variable domain, with remaining parts taken from reference TRBV11-2 and TRBJ2-7, reads EAGVAQSPRYKIIEKRQSVAFWCNPISGHATLYWYQQILGQGPKLLIQFQNNGVVDDSQLPKDRFSAERLKGVDSTLKIQPAKLEDSAVYLCASSLDHNSGQYFGPGTRLTVT.

Concerning this clonotype: The junction and the germline gene differ at one end; a read error may be behind it. The V and J genes are TRBV5-1 and TRBJ2-5, with 8 bases that match TRBD1. Germline CDR1 and CDR2: SGHRS and YFSETQ. CDR3 size: 12 residues. The CDR3 sequence is CGSSADRAPKYF. The CDR3 DNA sequence: TGCGGCAGCAGCGCGGACAGGGCCCCCAAGTACTTC.